A single TCR beta chain is shown here with its context. Its target is unknown. Here immunoSEQ multiplex PCR was the method, and the copy in TCRdb shows in-frame clones only, minus some. The sample lists about 50,000 clones, roughly nine tenths seen once, with 12% in the top ten. The CDR3 loop spans 17 amino acids. V lost 0 bases and J lost 6; bases outside the gene matches: 7. Germline V CDR1 and CDR2: SGDLS, YYNGEE. The source of the sample is a study of CD4+ T cells in melanoma. Study-level points and caveats: Neoantigen-specific CD4+ T cells in melanoma reportedly had diverse differentiation states.

The sequence was collected from a human donor with melanoma. The rearrangement links TRBV9 to TRBJ2-3, with 13 bases that match TRBD2. Sequencing used peripheral blood. The CDR3 sequence: CASSVGGLAGVADTQYF. The CDR3 nucleotides are TGTGCCAGCAGCGTAGGAGGACTAGCGGGGGTTGCGGATACGCAGTATTTT.